A single sample gave rise to the 9 T cell receptor beta chains below, sequenced in a study of T cell responses to AZD1222 COVID-19 vaccine. Assay used: immunoSEQ multiplex PCR; TCRdb lists only in-frame clones, some missing. This sample has some 200,000 clones, with approximately 90% found just once. Sequences were derived from peripheral blood, sampled on day 0 of AZD1222 vaccination. These receptors all stem from an adult in good health.

The rearrangement uses TRBV6-2 or TRBV6-3 and TRBJ1-4; no clear D. There are 17 residues in the CDR3. CDR1 and CDR2 from the germline V gene are MNHEY and SVGEGT. V shed 6 bases and J shed 4 bases, with 21 bases lying between them. CDR3 sequence: CASSKRSGPDFNEKLFF. DNA of the CDR3: TGTGCCAGCAGCAAACGGTCCGGGCCTGACTTTAATGAAAAACTGTTTTTT.

This clone was detected once. V and J are TRBV7-9 and TRBJ1-1; D is unresolved. Trimming pared 5 bases from V and 0 bases from J, leaving 7 bases between. From germline, CDR1 is SEHNR and CDR2 FQNEAQ (reference sequence). This CDR3 spans 13 amino acids. In nucleotides, the CDR3 is TGTGCCAGCAGCAGGATCCTGAACACTGAAGCTTTCTTT. Amino acid sequence: CASSRILNTEAFF.

The rearrangement links TRBV7-9 to TRBJ2-5; a weak D match, TRBD2 (6 bases). Germline assignment: CDR1 SEHNR and CDR2 FQNEAQ (reference sequence). With 6 bases removed from V and 6 bases from J, the gap between germline ends came to 14 bases. The length of the CDR3 is 13 residues. CDR3 residues: CASRRDGGKTQYF. The CDR3, as DNA: TGTGCCAGCAGACGTGACGGGGGAAAGACCCAGTACTTC.

V usage is TRBV11-2 and J usage is TRBJ2-4, with D unclear. The CDR3 is 15 amino acids. V lost 7 bases and J 2 bases, leaving 15 bases between the germline ends. CDR1 is SGHAT, CDR2 FQNNGV, per germline. The chain's CDR3 is CASTLSEVTKNIQYF. CDR3 nucleotide sequence: TGTGCCAGCACCCTGAGTGAGGTAACCAAAAACATTCAGTACTTC.

Relative to its sample, this clone is medium-sized. CDR3 DNA: TGTGCCAGCAGTTTCGGACAGGGCCAGTATAGGTACTTC. Translated: CASSFGQGQYRYF. The rearrangement uses TRBV27 and TRBJ2-5; 8 bases map to TRBD1. The CDR3 spans 13 residues. CDR1 MNHEY and CDR2 SMNVEV come from the germline V gene (reference sequence). V dropped 3 bases and J dropped 13; count of bases not matched to a gene: 10.

The count of this clone is one. The chain uses TRBV2 and TRBJ2-2, with 8 bases fitting TRBD1. J gave up 7 bases and V 3 bases, and 4 bases lay outside the gene matches. CDR3 length equals 14 residues. Germline lookup yields CDR1 SNHLY and CDR2 FYNNEI. The CDR3, as DNA: TGTGCCAGCAGTGACAGGGGGCAGGGCGGGGAGCTGTTTTTT. Protein product: CASSDRGQGGELFF.

The chain links TRBV3-1 (or the pseudogene TRBV3-2) to TRBJ1-5; D ambiguous. There are 13 residues in the CDR3. The V gene's germline CDR1 is LGHDT and CDR2 YNNKEL (reference sequence). Trimming took off 4 bases at V and 4 bases at J, with 8 bases between the two ends. CDR3 in amino acids: CASSLTVNQPQHF. Written as DNA, the CDR3 is TGTGCCAGCAGCCTCACAGTTAATCAGCCCCAGCATTTT.

Worth noting for this clone: Other DNA sequences in the same sample also yield this CDR3. The chain is built from TRBV24-1 and TRBJ1-5; D gene ambiguous. Trimming took off 1 base at V and 2 bases at J, with 5 bases between the two ends. CDR1 is KGHDR and CDR2 is SFDVKD in the germline V gene. The CDR3 length is 14 residues. CDR3 DNA: TGTGCCACCAGTGATTTCTCCGGCAATCAGCCCCAGCATTTT. Protein: CATSDFSGNQPQHF.

This clone has just a few counts. This sequence joins TRBV7-9 and TRBJ1-4; TRBD1 matches 8 bases. V was pared by 0 bases and J by 7 bases, with 10 bases of the junction left unmatched. This CDR3 contains 17 residues. CDR1 is SEHNR and CDR2 is FQNEAQ in the germline V gene (reference sequence). This CDR3 reads CASSLAQNRGSAEKLFF. The DNA for the CDR3 is TGTGCCAGCAGCTTAGCGCAAAACAGGGGGTCGGCTGAAAAACTGTTTTTT.